These 10 T cell receptor beta chains were all obtained from the same sample, sequenced in a study of vaccination effects on CD4 cells after COVID-19. ViraFEST expansion of antigen-specific CD4+ T cells with viral peptide pools preceded sequencing. Cultured cells yielded isolated CD4+ T cells after less than 11 days. Each person got two doses of an mRNA SARS-CoV-2 vaccine, BNT162b2 or mRNA-1273. The method was immunoSEQ multiplex PCR; TCRdb's version includes in-frame clones alone and lacks a portion of them. The sample has almost 30,000 clones, about 74% seen once. Antigens of these TCRs are unknown. Specimen: CD4+ T cells from PBMCs cultured with HCoV-OC43 spike peptides, collected after COVID-19 vaccination. Described subset: HCoV-OC43 spike overlapping peptide pool stimulation. The receptor set was obtained from a human donor who received a COVID-19 vaccine.

CDR3 sequence: CATHRASNYGYTF. CDR3 DNA sequence: TGTGCCACACATCGAGCCTCTAACTATGGCTACACCTTC. The genes are TRBV12-3 or TRBV12-4 and TRBJ1-2; no clear D gene. Deletions cut 10 bases from V and 0 bases from J, with 12 bases between. This CDR3 contains 13 residues.

The chain recombines TRBV15 with TRBJ1-2; no firm D call. The V gene's germline CDR1 is LNHNV and CDR2 YYDKDF (reference sequence). V lost 0 bases, J lost 8 bases, and 10 bases lay in between. The CDR3 runs 13 residues. The CDR3 region is CATSRDQQRGYTF. CDR3 nucleotide sequence: TGTGCCACCAGCAGAGACCAGCAGAGGGGCTACACCTTC.

V is TRBV19 and J is TRBJ2-3, with D unresolved. There are 14 residues in the CDR3. Germline-derived CDR1 and CDR2 are LNHDA and SQIVND (reference sequence). V gave up 8 bases and J gave up 0 bases, with 12 bases separating them. Here the CDR3 reads CASGRARSTDTQYF. The CDR3 coding sequence is TGTGCCAGTGGTCGGGCGCGAAGCACAGATACGCAGTATTTT.

This clone appeared a single time. The rearrangement joins TRBV3-1 (or the pseudogene TRBV3-2) to TRBJ2-7; the D is unclear. With 2 bases removed from V and 7 bases from J, the gap between germline ends came to 9 bases. CDR1 is LGHDT, CDR2 YNNKEL, per germline (reference sequence). The CDR3 is 12 residues long. CDR3 nucleotide sequence: TGTGCCAGCAGCCAACTGGCTTGGGAGCAGTACTTC. Protein: CASSQLAWEQYF.

The rearrangement links TRBV19 to TRBJ2-1; 9 positions agree with TRBD1. V lost 5 bases, J lost 2 bases, and 4 bases stayed unmatched. Germline V CDR1 and CDR2: LNHDA, SQIVND (reference sequence). This CDR3 has 15 amino acids. The CDR3 loop is CASSLDRGAYNEQFF. The CDR3 nucleotides read TGTGCCAGTAGTCTTGACAGGGGGGCCTACAATGAGCAGTTCTTC.

The genes are TRBV14 and TRBJ2-7; 9 bases agree with TRBD2. J was trimmed by 5 bases and V by 2 bases; bases with no gene match: 7. Per germline, CDR1 SGHDN and CDR2 FVKESK. This CDR3 is built from 15 residues. The CDR3 DNA sequence: TGTGCCAGCAGCCAATCCCAGACTAGCGGCCACGAGCAGTACTTC. Protein sequence: CASSQSQTSGHEQYF.

A few counts support this clone. J is TRBJ2-3 and V is TRBV14; a weak D match, TRBD2 (5 bases). There are 12 residues in the CDR3. The V end was cut by 3 bases, the J end by 7 bases, with 8 bases between. Per germline, CDR1 SGHDN and CDR2 FVKESK. CDR3: CASSQTTNTQYF. The CDR3 bases are TGTGCCAGCAGCCAGACTACAAATACGCAGTATTTT. The full variable domain, completed using reference TRBV14 and TRBJ2-3, is EAGVTQFPSHSVIEKGQTVTLRCDPISGHDNLYWYRRVMGKEIKFLLHFVKESKQDESGMPNNRFLAERTGGTYSTLKVQPAELEDSGVYFCASSQTTNTQYFGPGTRLTVL.

The genes are TRBV7-9 and TRBJ1-1, with TRBD1 matching over 7 bases. Losses at the gene ends were 7 bases for V and 7 bases for J; bases not matched to a gene: 12. The CDR3 contains 14 residues. CDR1 is SEHNR, CDR2 FQNEAQ, per germline (reference sequence). In DNA form, the CDR3 reads TGTGCCAGCAACCTCGGGACAGCCGTCTATGAAGCTTTCTTT. It translates to CASNLGTAVYEAFF.

This rearrangement joins TRBV30 to TRBJ1-2; TRBD1 might be the D (5 bases). In germline, CDR1 is GTSNPN, CDR2 SVGIG (reference sequence). The length of the CDR3 is 14 residues. V lost 0 bases and J 4 bases, leaving 12 bases between the germline ends. The CDR3 bases are TGTGCCTGGAGTGTACGGGGGTTTGGCTATGGCTACACCTTC. It encodes CAWSVRGFGYGYTF.

CDR3 DNA sequence: TGTGCCAGCTCACGCGGACTAAACCAAGAGACCCAGTACTTC. It specifies CASSRGLNQETQYF. The J gene is TRBJ2-5, the V gene TRBV18, with a possible D match to TRBD2 (6 bases). CDR3 length: 14 residues. Germline loops: CDR1 KGHSH, CDR2 LQKENI. V was clipped by 4 bases and J by 0 bases, with 9 bases between them.